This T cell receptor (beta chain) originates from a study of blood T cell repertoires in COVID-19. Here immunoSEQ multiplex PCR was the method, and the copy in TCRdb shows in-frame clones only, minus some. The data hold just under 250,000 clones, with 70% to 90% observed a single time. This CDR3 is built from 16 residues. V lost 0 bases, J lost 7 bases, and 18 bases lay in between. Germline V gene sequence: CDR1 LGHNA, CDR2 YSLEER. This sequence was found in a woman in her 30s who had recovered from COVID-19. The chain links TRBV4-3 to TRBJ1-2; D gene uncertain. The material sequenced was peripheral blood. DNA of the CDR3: TGCGCCAGCAGCCAAGAGGGTGCATGGGGAGGCAGTGGCTACACCTTC. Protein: CASSQEGAWGGSGYTF.